The 27 T cell receptor beta chains reported below all come from one sample, sequenced in a study of CD4+ T cells in melanoma. The method was immunoSEQ multiplex PCR; TCRdb's version includes in-frame clones alone and lacks a portion of them. The table has about 21,000 clones, over 70% seen once. The sequencing input was cells from a culture (not recorded whether cultured in vitro). All receptors derive from a human donor with melanoma.

Only one count was recorded for this clone. The genes are TRBV7-9 and TRBJ2-5, with TRBD2 matching over 9 bases. This CDR3 has 18 amino acids. V lost 1 base and J lost 5; bases outside the gene matches: 14. Germline CDR1 and CDR2: SEHNR and FQNEAQ (reference sequence). DNA for the CDR3: TGTGCCAGCAGCTTAGGAGTTTCTGCGGGGGGGCGTTTCGAGACCCAGTACTTC. It specifies CASSLGVSAGGRFETQYF. Supplemented by reference TRBV7-9 and TRBJ2-5, the full variable domain reads DTGVSQNPRHKITKRGQNVTFRCDPISEHNRLYWYRQTLGQGPEFLTYFQNEAQLEKSRLLSDRFSAERPKGSFSTLEIQRTEQGDSAMYLCASSLGVSAGGRFETQYFGPGTRLLVL.

This clone was seen only once. V gene TRBV19 combines with J gene TRBJ2-7; possibly TRBD1 for D (6 bases). Germline V lookup: CDR1 LNHDA, CDR2 SQIVND (reference sequence). There are 14 residues in the CDR3. V was pared by 5 bases and J by 3 bases, with 14 bases between. DNA for the CDR3: TGTGCCAGTAGTTTACAGGGACGGGTCTACGAGCAGTACTTC. This encodes CASSLQGRVYEQYF.

This chain uses TRBV4-1 with TRBJ1-5; weak D call: TRBD1 (5 bases). CDR1 and CDR2 from the germline V gene are MGHRA and YSYEKL. V gave up 0 bases and J gave up 4 bases, with 13 bases separating them. There are 16 residues in the CDR3. CDR3 nucleotides: TGCGCCAGCAGCCAAGATAAGAGGGGAAGTAATCAGCCCCAGCATTTT. Protein: CASSQDKRGSNQPQHF.

The chain combines TRBV5-1 with TRBJ2-1, with 7 bases that match TRBD2. V gave up 0 bases and J gave up 4 bases; unmatched junction bases: 4. The germline V gene encodes CDR1 SGHRS and CDR2 YFSETQ. CDR3 length: 15 residues. Here the CDR3 DNA reads TGCGCCAGCAGCTTGGTTGCTAGCGGATACAATGAGCAGTTCTTC. Translating gives CASSLVASGYNEQFF.

This chain uses TRBV18 with TRBJ1-2, with D uncertain. V gave up 3 bases and J gave up 7 bases, with 15 bases separating them. The CDR3 spans 14 residues. Looked up from germline, CDR1 is KGHSH and CDR2 is LQKENI. DNA of the CDR3: TGTGCCAGCTCACCTGGGGAAAGGAGACGTGGCTACACCTTC. It codes for CASSPGERRRGYTF. Full variable domain (remainder filled in from reference TRBV18 and TRBJ1-2): NAGVMQNPRHLVRRRGQEARLRCSPMKGHSHVYWYRQLPEEGLKFMVYLQKENIIDESGMPKERFSAEFPKEGPSILRIQQVVRGDSAAYFCASSPGERRRGYTFGSGTRLTVV.

The rearrangement joins TRBV30 to TRBJ1-3; D perhaps matches TRBD1 (6 bases). V was pared by 3 bases and J by 2 bases, with 14 bases between. CDR1 and CDR2 from the germline V gene are GTSNPN and SVGIG (reference sequence). This CDR3 comprises 15 residues. As DNA, the CDR3 is TGTGCCTGGAGGAGGGACATTTCAACTGGAAACACCATATATTTT. It codes for CAWRRDISTGNTIYF.

The chain couples TRBV19 to TRBJ1-1, with D tentatively TRBD1 (6 bases). Germline V CDR1 and CDR2: LNHDA, SQIVND (reference sequence). V was pared by 5 bases and J by 7 bases, with 17 bases between. The CDR3 length is 14 residues. CDR3 bases: TGTGCCAGTAGTCCCTCTGGGGGGCGGGGTGAAGCTTTCTTT. Translated: CASSPSGGRGEAFF.

The genes are TRBV5-5 and TRBJ2-4; D perhaps matches TRBD1 (6 bases). The CDR3 extends over 13 amino acids. CDR1 is SGHKS, CDR2 YYEKEE, per germline (reference sequence). V lost 4 bases, J lost 7 bases, and 12 bases lay in between. The chain's CDR3 is CASSNRQGNIQYF. The DNA of the CDR3 is TGTGCCAGCAGCAACCGGCAGGGGAACATTCAGTACTTC.

In regard to this clone: The junction shows a germline mismatch at one end, possibly a read error. The rearrangement uses TRBV12-5 and TRBJ1-1; no definite D call. CDR1 is LGHNT and CDR2 is FRNRAP in the germline V gene. CDR3 length: 12 amino acids. In DNA form, the CDR3 reads TGTGCTAGTGGACAAAGGAACACTGACGCTTTCTTT. This codes for CASGQRNTDAFF.

V and J are TRBV5-1 and TRBJ2-3, with 16 bases lining up with TRBD2. V dropped 1 base and J dropped 2; count of bases not matched to a gene: 10. CDR1 SGHRS and CDR2 YFSETQ come from the germline V gene. The CDR3 length is 20 residues. The CDR3 DNA reads TGCGCCAGCAGCTTGCCGGGACTAGCGGGGGGGCCTTGGCACACAGATACGCAGTATTTT. It translates to CASSLPGLAGGPWHTDTQYF.

In this sample, this clone turned up a few times. The chain uses TRBV5-1 and TRBJ1-5, with D perhaps TRBD1 (5 bases). The CDR3 runs 15 residues. Germline CDR1 reads SGHRS; CDR2 reads YFSETQ. V gave up 0 bases and J gave up 4 bases, with 11 bases separating them. As DNA, the CDR3 is TGCGCCAGCAGCTTGGCCGGGGCAGGGAATCAGCCCCAGCATTTT. It codes for CASSLAGAGNQPQHF.

V usage is TRBV9 and J usage is TRBJ1-1, with D possibly being TRBD1 (5 bases). Germline V gives CDR1 SGDLS, CDR2 YYNGEE. The V end lost 4 bases, the J end lost 3 bases, and 10 bases lay between the germline ends. The CDR3 is made up of 13 amino acids. CDR3 nucleotides: TGTGCCAGCAGCCCCCGGGGGTACACTGAAGCTTTCTTT. Protein product: CASSPRGYTEAFF.

This chain links TRBV10-2 with TRBJ1-2; D ambiguous. V lost 3 bases and J lost 1, with 9 bases in between. CDR3 size: 14 residues. CDR1 WSHSY and CDR2 SAAADI come from the germline V gene. The CDR3 region has the DNA TGCGCCAGCAGTGACACACACTATAACTATGGCTACACCTTC. Translation gives CASSDTHYNYGYTF.

The rearrangement links TRBV9 to TRBJ1-2, with 8 bases identical to TRBD1. Germline loops: CDR1 SGDLS, CDR2 YYNGEE. The CDR3 is made up of 14 amino acids. Germline trimming cut 3 bases from V and 7 bases from J; bases unmatched to any gene: 8. The DNA of the CDR3 is TGTGCCAGCAGCGCCAAAGACAGGGGCCGTGGCTACACCTTC. Its protein product is CASSAKDRGRGYTF.

The chain uses TRBV11-2 and TRBJ2-1; 9 nucleotides align to TRBD1. Trimming removed 5 bases from V and 2 bases from J; junction bases left unmatched: 4. CDR3 length: 15 residues. Germline V gene lookup returns CDR1 SGHAT and CDR2 FQNNGV. DNA for the CDR3: TGTGCCAGCAGCCGCGACAGGGGGGCCTACAATGAGCAGTTCTTC. Translating gives CASSRDRGAYNEQFF.

V usage is TRBV6-1 and J usage is TRBJ1-1; D gene uncertain. Trimming took off 6 bases at V and 4 bases at J, with 9 bases between the two ends. The V gene's germline CDR1 is MNHNS and CDR2 SASEGT. CDR3 length: 12 amino acids. CDR3 coding DNA: TGTGCCAGCAGACACTTGAGCACTGAAGCTTTCTTT. It yields the protein CASRHLSTEAFF.

V usage is TRBV19 and J usage is TRBJ1-1; D is perhaps TRBD1 (6 bases). Trimming left V 9 bases short and J 4 bases short, with 15 bases between. The CDR3 contains 13 residues. Germline CDR1 reads LNHDA; CDR2 reads SQIVND (reference sequence). The CDR3: CASEQGYFTEAFF. The CDR3, as DNA: TGTGCCAGCGAACAGGGTTATTTCACTGAAGCTTTCTTT.

The chain couples TRBV10-1 to TRBJ2-1; TRBD1 agrees at 8 bases. Germline values: CDR1 WNHNN, CDR2 SYGVQD (reference sequence). The CDR3 runs 14 residues. The V gene end was trimmed by 5 bases and the J gene end by 5 bases; junction bases not matched to a gene: 5. In nucleotides, the CDR3 is TGCGCCAGCAGTAAACCGGGACAGGACAATGAGCAGTTCTTC. Residues: CASSKPGQDNEQFF.

This CDR3 reads CASSYGTERGARYF. CDR3 DNA sequence: TGTGCCAGCAGTTACGGTACGGAACGGGGGGCCCGGTATTTT. This chain uses TRBV6-6 with TRBJ2-3; TRBD2 is a possible D gene (7 bases). Germline loops: CDR1 MNHNY, CDR2 SVGAGI (reference sequence). V was clipped by 2 bases and J by 14 bases, with 20 bases between them. The CDR3 is 14 residues long.

This chain links TRBV5-1 with TRBJ1-4; D is undetermined. CDR1 and CDR2 from the germline V gene are SGHRS and YFSETQ. The CDR3 runs 15 residues. Trimming shortened V by 0 bases and J by 1 base, and 7 bases separated the two germline ends. DNA for the CDR3: TGCGCCAGCAGCTTGGGGAGTGTAACTAATGAAAAACTGTTTTTT. The encoded protein is CASSLGSVTNEKLFF.

The chain links TRBV11-2 to TRBJ1-4, with 7 bases identical to TRBD1. This CDR3 spans 16 amino acids. Germline loops: CDR1 SGHAT, CDR2 FQNNGV. Trimming at V came to 3 bases and at J to 6 bases, leaving 10 bases not matched to a gene. The CDR3 nucleotides are TGTGCCAGCAGCTTCCAGGGGAGGGGGCGCGATGAAAAACTGTTTTTT. Translation: CASSFQGRGRDEKLFF. The full variable domain, its missing parts supplied by reference TRBV11-2 and TRBJ1-4, is EAGVAQSPRYKIIEKRQSVAFWCNPISGHATLYWYQQILGQGPKLLIQFQNNGVVDDSQLPKDRFSAERLKGVDSTLKIQPAKLEDSAVYLCASSFQGRGRDEKLFFGSGTQLSVL.

This sequence joins TRBV6-1 and TRBJ2-2; 7 bases align to TRBD1. The CDR3 has 14 residues. Germline V gives CDR1 MNHNS, CDR2 SASEGT. Unmatched junction bases numbered 9, after V lost 7 bases and J lost 7 bases. The CDR3 here is CASTGDRLVGELFF. The CDR3 DNA reads as TGTGCCAGCACTGGGGACAGATTGGTCGGGGAGCTGTTTTTT.

The chain uses TRBV18 and TRBJ1-2; TRBD1 matches at 7 bases. The V gene's germline CDR1 is KGHSH and CDR2 LQKENI. After removal of 3 bases from V and 2 bases from J, the junction contained 3 bases not matched to a gene. The CDR3 runs to 14 residues. The CDR3 sequence is CASSPKQGNYGYTF. In DNA, the CDR3 is TGTGCCAGCTCACCTAAACAGGGGAACTATGGCTACACCTTC.

V and J are TRBV18 and TRBJ1-5; TRBD1 aligns across 7 bases. This CDR3 is built from 15 residues. Losses at the gene ends were 3 bases for V and 8 bases for J; bases not matched to a gene: 10. In germline, CDR1 is KGHSH, CDR2 LQKENI. The CDR3 DNA reads as TGTGCCAGCTCACCGCTCCCAGGGGGTAGAAAGCCCCAGCATTTT. It codes for CASSPLPGGRKPQHF.

The chain joins TRBV27 to TRBJ1-6; weak D call: TRBD1 (5 bases). The CDR3 is 13 residues long. Germline CDR1 reads MNHEY; CDR2 reads SMNVEV (reference sequence). V was pared by 9 bases and J by 9 bases, with 15 bases between. CDR3 loop: CASCSGLGSPLHF. Here the CDR3 DNA reads TGTGCCAGTTGCTCAGGGTTGGGTTCACCCCTCCACTTT.

The CDR3 sequence is CSSTSGAGETQYF. The CDR3, as DNA: TGCAGCTCGACTAGCGGGGCGGGAGAGACCCAGTACTTC. The chain couples TRBV29-1 to TRBJ2-5, with TRBD2 matching over 11 bases. Germline V CDR1 and CDR2: SQVTM, ANQGSEA. Germline trimming cut 8 bases from V and 4 bases from J; bases unmatched to any gene: 6. This CDR3 comprises 13 residues.

The gene calls are TRBV6-1 and TRBJ1-3, with TRBD1 as a possible D gene (5 bases). The CDR3 runs 11 residues. CDR1 is MNHNS, CDR2 SASEGT, per germline. V lost 3 bases, J lost 9 bases, and 6 bases lay in between. DNA of the CDR3: TGTGCCAGCAGTGAGGGGGTCACCATATATTTT. Translated: CASSEGVTIYF.